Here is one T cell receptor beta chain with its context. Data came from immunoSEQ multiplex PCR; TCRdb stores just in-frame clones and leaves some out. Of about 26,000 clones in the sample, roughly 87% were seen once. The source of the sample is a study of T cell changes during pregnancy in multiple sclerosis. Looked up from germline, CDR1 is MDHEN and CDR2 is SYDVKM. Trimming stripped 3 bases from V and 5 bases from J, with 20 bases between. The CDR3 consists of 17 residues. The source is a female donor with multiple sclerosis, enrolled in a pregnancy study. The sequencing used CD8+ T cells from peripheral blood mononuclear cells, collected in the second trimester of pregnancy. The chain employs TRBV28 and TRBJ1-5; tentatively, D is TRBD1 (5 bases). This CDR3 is CASSLSFGGLLDQPQHF. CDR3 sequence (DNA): TGTGCCAGCAGTTTGTCGTTCGGGGGTCTACTTGATCAGCCCCAGCATTTT.